This T cell receptor beta chain was documented in a study of blood T cell repertoires in COVID-19. The wider study: Acute and convalescent COVID-19 samples came from the United States, Italy and Spain. From T cells, B-cell-depleted T cells, or PBMCs came the material, which was cDNA or gDNA.

After removal of 5 bases from V and 4 bases from J, the junction contained 14 bases not matched to a gene. CDR1 and CDR2 from the germline V gene are KGHDR and SFDVKD. This CDR3 is built from 19 residues. Seattle's enrolled individuals joined amid active infection and were then monitored longitudinally. Authors' methods: Estimation of nucleated cell counts was performed using reference gene primer amplification. Data came from immunoSEQ multiplex PCR; TCRdb stores just in-frame clones and leaves some out. Clone size and V and J calls were adopted from that table, with D and trimming inferred from the DNA. Of 130,000 or so clones in the sample, 70% to 80% were seen once.

Sequenced input: peripheral blood. The clonotype comes from a woman aged 65 to 85 with COVID-19, enrolled during active disease. The rearrangement joins TRBV24-1 to TRBJ2-5, with 14 bases that match TRBD2. The CDR3 DNA follows: TGTGCCACCAGTGGTCAGACTAGCGGGGGGGCCGGTCATCTAGAGACCCAGTACTTC. It yields the protein CATSGQTSGGAGHLETQYF.